The rows below give T cell receptor beta chains drawn from one sample of a study of shared clonotypes between healthy human individuals. Assay used: immunoSEQ multiplex PCR; TCRdb lists only in-frame clones, some missing. Among under 850,000 clones listed, around 93% were seen once. Source material: naive CD8+ T cells sorted from blood. These receptors originate from a man aged 30-40 years in good health. Both conserved end residues are part of each CDR3. Fields, in order: D gene, J gene, clone size, V gene, CDR3 DNA, CDR3 protein. The D gene is left open where the match is weak. Clone size is given for some rows only: seen once, a few or many times, or a class if the clone is expanded.

d_gene: TRBD2
j_gene: TRBJ2-7
abundance: .
v_gene: TRBV18
CDR3nt: TGTGCCAGCTCACCATCAACCGGGACTAAGGTCTACGAGCAGTACTTC
CDR3aa: CASSPSTGTKVYEQYF

d_gene: .
j_gene: TRBJ1-1
abundance: .
v_gene: TRBV15
CDR3nt: TGTGCCACCAGCAACCGGGGCGCGAACACTGAAGCTTTCTTT
CDR3aa: CATSNRGANTEAFF

d_gene: .
j_gene: TRBJ2-1
abundance: .
v_gene: TRBV6-5
CDR3nt: TGTGCCAGCAGTTTTGAAACCGGGACATCCTGGAATGAGCAGTTCTTC
CDR3aa: CASSFETGTSWNEQFF

d_gene: TRBD1
j_gene: TRBJ1-2
abundance: .
v_gene: TRBV19
CDR3nt: TGTGCCAGTAGTACCGACAGGGGCGGCTACACCTTC
CDR3aa: CASSTDRGGYTF

d_gene: .
j_gene: TRBJ2-3
abundance: .
v_gene: TRBV7-6
CDR3nt: TGTGCCAGCAGCATAGGAACTAGCACAGATACGCAGTATTTT
CDR3aa: CASSIGTSTDTQYF

d_gene: .
j_gene: TRBJ1-5
abundance: .
v_gene: TRBV28
CDR3nt: TGTGCCAGCAGTCCCCGGAATCAGCCCCAGCATTTT
CDR3aa: CASSPRNQPQHF

d_gene: TRBD2
j_gene: TRBJ2-3
abundance: .
v_gene: TRBV27
CDR3nt: TGTGCCAGCAGTTTACAACTAGCGGAACTCACAGATACGCAGTATTTT
CDR3aa: CASSLQLAELTDTQYF

d_gene: .
j_gene: TRBJ2-5
abundance: .
v_gene: TRBV2
CDR3nt: TGTGCCAGCAGTGAAGCTGGGAAAGAGACCCAGTACTTC
CDR3aa: CASSEAGKETQYF

d_gene: .
j_gene: TRBJ2-7
abundance: .
v_gene: TRBV27
CDR3nt: TGTGCCAGCAGTTATCAGGTCCCCTACGAGCAGTACTTC
CDR3aa: CASSYQVPYEQYF

d_gene: .
j_gene: TRBJ1-1
abundance: once
v_gene: TRBV2
CDR3nt: TGTGCAGTTGGGCCACAGGTTCTCGCGAACACTGAAGCTTTCTTT
CDR3aa: CAVGPQVLANTEAFF

d_gene: .
j_gene: TRBJ2-7
abundance: .
v_gene: TRBV5-1
CDR3nt: TGCGCCAGCAGCCCTAGACGGGGGAGATCCTACGAGCAGTACTTC
CDR3aa: CASSPRRGRSYEQYF

d_gene: .
j_gene: TRBJ2-1
abundance: .
v_gene: TRBV10-3
CDR3nt: TGTGCCGCAACAGGGAATAGCTCCTACAATGAGCAGTTCTTC
CDR3aa: CAATGNSSYNEQFF

d_gene: .
j_gene: TRBJ2-1
abundance: .
v_gene: TRBV5-1
CDR3nt: TGCGCCAGCAGCTTGTTTCGGGACTCCTACAATGAGCAGTTCTTC
CDR3aa: CASSLFRDSYNEQFF

d_gene: TRBD2
j_gene: TRBJ2-7
abundance: .
v_gene: TRBV7-9
CDR3nt: TGTGCCAGCAGCTCCTCCGCCCTGCGGGAGGGCTACGAGCAGTACTTC
CDR3aa: CASSSSALREGYEQYF

d_gene: .
j_gene: TRBJ2-1
abundance: .
v_gene: TRBV5-4
CDR3nt: TGTGCCAGCACGACCTGGGAGAGGTCGCGTGAGCAGTTCTTC
CDR3aa: CASTTWERSREQFF